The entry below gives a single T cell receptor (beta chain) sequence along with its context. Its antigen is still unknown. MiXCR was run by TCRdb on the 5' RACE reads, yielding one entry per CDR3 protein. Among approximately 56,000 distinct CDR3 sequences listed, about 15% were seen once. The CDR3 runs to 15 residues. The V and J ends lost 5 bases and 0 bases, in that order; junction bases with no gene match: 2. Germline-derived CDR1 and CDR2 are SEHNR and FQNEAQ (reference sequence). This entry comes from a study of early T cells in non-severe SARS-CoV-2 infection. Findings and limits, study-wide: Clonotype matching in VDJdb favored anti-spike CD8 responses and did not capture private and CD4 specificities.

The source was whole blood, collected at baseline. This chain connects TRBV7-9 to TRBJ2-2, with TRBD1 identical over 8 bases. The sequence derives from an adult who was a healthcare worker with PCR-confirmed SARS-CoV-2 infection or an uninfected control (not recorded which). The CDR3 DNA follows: TGTGCCAGCAGCCAACAGGGGGCGAACACCGGGGAGCTGTTTTTT. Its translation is CASSQQGANTGELFF. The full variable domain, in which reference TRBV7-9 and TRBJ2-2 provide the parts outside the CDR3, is DTGVSQNPRHKITKRGQNVTFRCDPISEHNRLYWYRQTLGQGPEFLTYFQNEAQLEKSRLLSDRFSAERPKGSFSTLEIQRTEQGDSAMYLCASSQQGANTGELFFGEGSRLTVL.